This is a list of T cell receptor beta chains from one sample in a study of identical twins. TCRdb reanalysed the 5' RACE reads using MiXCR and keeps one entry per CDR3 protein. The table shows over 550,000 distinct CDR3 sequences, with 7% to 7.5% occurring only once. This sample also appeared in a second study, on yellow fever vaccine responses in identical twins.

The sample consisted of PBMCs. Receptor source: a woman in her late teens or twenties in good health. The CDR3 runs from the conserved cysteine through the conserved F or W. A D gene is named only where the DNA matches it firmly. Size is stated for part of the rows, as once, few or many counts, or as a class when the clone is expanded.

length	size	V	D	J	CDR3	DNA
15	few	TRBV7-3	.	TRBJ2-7	CASSLTGLLSYEQYF	TGTGCCAGCAGCTTAACAGGCCTCCTCTCCTACGAGCAGTACTTC
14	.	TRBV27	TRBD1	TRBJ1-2	CASRAGTGLYGYTF	TGTGCCAGCAGGGCCGGGACAGGTCTCTATGGCTACACCTTC
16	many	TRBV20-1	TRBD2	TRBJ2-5	CSAISGEQPLQETQYF	TGCAGTGCTATTAGCGGGGAGCAGCCTCTCCAAGAGACCCAGTACTTC
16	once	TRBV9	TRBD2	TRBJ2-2	CASSFFSGPNTGELFF	TGTGCCAGCAGCTTTTTTAGCGGGCCCAACACCGGGGAGCTGTTTTTT
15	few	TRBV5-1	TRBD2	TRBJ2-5	CASTREAGRQETQYF	TGCGCCAGCACCCGTGAAGCGGGGAGGCAAGAGACCCAGTACTTC
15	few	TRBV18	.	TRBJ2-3	CASSPLDGSVDTQYF	TGTGCCAGCTCACCATTGGACGGGAGTGTAGATACGCAGTATTTT
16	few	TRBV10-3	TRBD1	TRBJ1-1	CAIIKTRGTGGSEAFF	TGTGCCATCATAAAAACTCGAGGGACAGGGGGGTCTGAAGCTTTCTTT
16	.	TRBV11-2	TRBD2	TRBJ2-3	CASSIGTSGSTDTQYF	TGTGCCAGCAGCATAGGGACTAGCGGTAGCACAGATACGCAGTATTTT
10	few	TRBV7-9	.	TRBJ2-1	CGSGDNEQFF	TGTGGTTCAGGGGACAATGAGCAGTTCTTC
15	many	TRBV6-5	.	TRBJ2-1	CASSYSMTSKSEQFF	TGTGCCAGCAGTTACTCGATGACTAGTAAGAGTGAGCAGTTCTTC
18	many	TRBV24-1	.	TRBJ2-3	CATSGGKDPGLYTDTQYF	TGTGCCACCAGTGGCGGAAAGGACCCGGGACTGTACACAGATACGCAGTATTTT
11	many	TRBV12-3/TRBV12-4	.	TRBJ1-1	CASSPQDEAFF	TGTGCCAGCAGCCCTCAGGATGAAGCTTTCTTT
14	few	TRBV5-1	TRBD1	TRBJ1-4	CASGPGQQDEKLFF	TGCGCCAGTGGCCCGGGACAGCAAGATGAAAAACTGTTTTTT
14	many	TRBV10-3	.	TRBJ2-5	CAISESGQGETQYF	TGTGCCATCAGTGAATCGGGACAAGGGGAGACCCAGTACTTC
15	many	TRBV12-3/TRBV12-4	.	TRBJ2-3	CASSPQLLSTDTQYF	TGTGCCAGCAGCCCCCAACTTCTTAGCACAGATACGCAGTATTTT
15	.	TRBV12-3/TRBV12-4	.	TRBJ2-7	CASSLVGGIPYEQYF	TGTGCCAGCAGTTTAGTAGGTGGGATCCCCTACGAGCAGTACTTC
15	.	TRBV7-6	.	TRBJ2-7	CASSFRSSSVYEQYF	TGTGCCAGCAGCTTTAGGTCCAGTTCGGTCTACGAGCAGTACTTC
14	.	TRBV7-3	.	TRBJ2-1	CATPERTSYNEQFF	TGTGCCACCCCAGAGCGAACCTCCTACAATGAGCAGTTCTTC
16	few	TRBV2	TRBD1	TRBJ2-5	CATSRAGGPRQETQYF	TGTGCCACCTCAAGGGCAGGGGGACCCCGCCAAGAGACCCAGTACTTC
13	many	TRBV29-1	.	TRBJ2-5	CSVTRGRQETQYF	TGCAGCGTTACCCGGGGCCGGCAAGAGACCCAGTACTTC
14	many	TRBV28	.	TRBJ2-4	CASSWHLAKNIQYF	TGTGCCAGCAGTTGGCACTTAGCCAAAAACATTCAGTACTTC
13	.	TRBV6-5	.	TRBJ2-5	CASSYGVGGTQYF	TGTGCCAGCAGTTATGGAGTGGGGGGGACCCAGTACTTC
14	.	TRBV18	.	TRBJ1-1	CASSPFTENTEAFF	TGTGCCAGCTCACCTTTTACGGAGAACACTGAAGCTTTCTTT
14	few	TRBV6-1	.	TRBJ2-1	CASSPSTALGEQFF	TGTGCCAGCAGTCCATCGACTGCCCTAGGGGAGCAGTTCTTC
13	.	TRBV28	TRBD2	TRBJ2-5	CASRREGSETQYF	TGTGCCAGCAGGCGGGAGGGATCAGAGACCCAGTACTTC
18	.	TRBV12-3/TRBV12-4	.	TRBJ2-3	CASSTRQGGRKGTDTQYF	TGTGCCAGCAGTACCCGACAGGGAGGGAGGAAGGGGACAGATACGCAGTATTTT
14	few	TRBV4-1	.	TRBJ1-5	CASSQLYGNQPQHF	TGCGCCAGCAGCCAACTCTATGGCAATCAGCCCCAGCATTTT
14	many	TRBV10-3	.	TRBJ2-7	CAISEGPSSYEQYF	TGTGCCATCAGTGAGGGGCCTTCCTCCTACGAGCAGTACTTC
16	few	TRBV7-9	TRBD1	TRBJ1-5	CASSLVTGGVVQPQHF	TGTGCCAGCAGCTTAGTCACAGGGGGCGTGGTACAGCCCCAGCATTTT
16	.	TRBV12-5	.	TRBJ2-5	CASGSSVAGLQETQYF	TGTGCTAGTGGTTCCTCCGTCGCGGGGCTGCAAGAGACCCAGTACTTC